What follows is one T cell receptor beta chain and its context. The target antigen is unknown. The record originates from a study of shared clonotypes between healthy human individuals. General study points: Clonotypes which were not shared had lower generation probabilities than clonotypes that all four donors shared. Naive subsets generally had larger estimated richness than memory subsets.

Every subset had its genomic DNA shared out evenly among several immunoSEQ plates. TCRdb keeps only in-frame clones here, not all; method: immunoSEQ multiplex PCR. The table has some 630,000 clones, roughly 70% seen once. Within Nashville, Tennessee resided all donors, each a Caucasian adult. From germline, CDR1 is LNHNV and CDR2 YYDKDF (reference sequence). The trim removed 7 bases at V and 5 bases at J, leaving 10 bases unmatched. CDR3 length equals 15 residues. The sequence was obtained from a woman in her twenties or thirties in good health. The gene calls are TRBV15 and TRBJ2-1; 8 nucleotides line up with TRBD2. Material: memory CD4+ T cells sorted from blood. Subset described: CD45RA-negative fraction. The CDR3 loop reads CATKPPLAGHNEQFF. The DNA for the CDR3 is TGTGCCACCAAACCTCCTCTAGCGGGCCACAATGAGCAGTTCTTC.